The 11 T cell receptor beta chains presented below share a single source sample, sequenced in a study of blood T cell repertoires in COVID-19. Using immunoSEQ multiplex PCR, the repertoire was profiled, and TCRdb retains in-frame clones only, with some absent. Here the sample spans around 330,000 clones, approximately 90% being singletons. The sample was PBMCs or T cells enriched from blood (not recorded which). Receptor source: a woman between 18 and 29 years old who had recovered from COVID-19.

V usage is TRBV14 and J usage is TRBJ1-2; no definite D call. There are 13 residues in the CDR3. V dropped 1 base and J dropped 8 bases, with 11 bases sitting between them. CDR1 SGHDN and CDR2 FVKESK come from the germline V gene. In DNA form, the CDR3 reads TGTGCCAGCAGCCAAGCCTGGGCTGGAGGCTACACCTTC. Its protein is CASSQAWAGGYTF.

The chain has TRBV28 and TRBJ1-3; perhaps TRBD1 as D (6 bases). The germline V gene encodes CDR1 MDHEN and CDR2 SYDVKM. The CDR3 contains 15 residues. The ends were cut back, 5 bases at V and 2 bases at J, with 13 bases in the middle. The CDR3 here is CASSRGGNTGNTIYF. CDR3 sequence (DNA): TGTGCCAGCAGTCGAGGGGGAAACACTGGAAACACCATATATTTT.

This clone came up once. This rearrangement joins TRBV19 to TRBJ2-7, with TRBD1 matching 7 bases. CDR1 and CDR2 (germline): LNHDA, SQIVND (reference sequence). There are 15 residues in the CDR3. V shed 5 bases, J shed 2 bases, and the junction held 9 bases outside the gene matches. CDR3 sequence reads: CASSLSGTVPYEQYF. The CDR3, as DNA: TGTGCCAGTAGTTTATCCGGGACAGTGCCCTACGAGCAGTACTTC.

The chain employs TRBV7-9 and TRBJ1-4, with 9 bases identical to TRBD1. CDR1 SEHNR and CDR2 FQNEAQ come from the germline V gene (reference sequence). With V trimmed by 1 base and J by 7 bases, 7 bases remained unmatched. The CDR3 is made up of 16 amino acids. The chain's CDR3 is CASSLDRGHIGEKLFF. The CDR3 DNA follows: TGTGCCAGCAGCTTAGACAGGGGGCACATAGGTGAAAAACTGTTTTTT. The whole variable domain, filled in from reference TRBV7-9 and TRBJ1-4, reads DTGVSQNPRHKITKRGQNVTFRCDPISEHNRLYWYRQTLGQGPEFLTYFQNEAQLEKSRLLSDRFSAERPKGSFSTLEIQRTEQGDSAMYLCASSLDRGHIGEKLFFGSGTQLSVL.

The count of this clone is one. This chain joins TRBV18 and TRBJ1-1, with 7 bases matching TRBD1. The V and J ends lost 3 bases and 4 bases, in that order; junction bases with no gene match: 5. The CDR3 consists of 14 residues. Per germline, CDR1 KGHSH and CDR2 LQKENI. The CDR3 DNA sequence: TGTGCCAGCTCACCCCAAGCAGGGGGCACTGAAGCTTTCTTT. The encoded protein is CASSPQAGGTEAFF.

The chain is built from TRBV19 and TRBJ2-7; 9 bases match TRBD2. With 5 bases clipped from V and 2 bases from J, the junction kept 4 bases outside the gene matches. Germline V gene data show CDR1 as LNHDA and CDR2 as SQIVND (reference sequence). The length of the CDR3 is 14 residues. The CDR3 loop reads CASSFAGGPYEQYF. The CDR3 nucleotides are TGTGCCAGTAGTTTTGCGGGAGGGCCCTACGAGCAGTACTTC.

The gene calls are TRBV30 and TRBJ1-2; tentatively, D is TRBD1 (5 bases). Trimming removed 3 bases at V and 6 bases at J, with 14 bases between. The germline CDR1 and CDR2 sequences are GTSNPN and SVGIG (reference sequence). This CDR3 spans 13 amino acids. CDR3 in DNA: TGTGCCTGGAGGGAGCTACAGGAAAATGGCTACACCTTC. Protein product: CAWRELQENGYTF.

The genes are TRBV27 and TRBJ2-1; 7 positions match TRBD1. The V segment lost 5 bases and the J segment 0 bases; nucleotides outside the gene matches: 4. This CDR3 is 15 amino acids long. Germline values: CDR1 MNHEY, CDR2 SMNVEV (reference sequence). The CDR3 nucleotides are TGTGCCAGCAGTCCAAGGACAGGCTCCTACAATGAGCAGTTCTTC. This translates into CASSPRTGSYNEQFF.

V usage is TRBV9 and J usage is TRBJ2-3; no clear D gene. The CDR3 length is 12 residues. Germline assignment: CDR1 SGDLS and CDR2 YYNGEE. Trimming removed 4 bases from V and 0 bases from J, with 3 bases in between. CDR3 coding DNA: TGTGCCAGCAGCCCTAGCACAGATACGCAGTATTTT. Translation gives CASSPSTDTQYF.

The CDR3 sequence is CASSVRRDQPQHF. The CDR3 nucleotides read TGTGCCAGCAGTGTTAGGAGGGATCAGCCCCAGCATTTT. V gene TRBV2 combines with J gene TRBJ1-5; D gene ambiguous. The V end was cut by 4 bases, the J end by 5 bases, with 9 bases between. This CDR3 is built from 13 residues. Germline CDR1 reads SNHLY; CDR2 reads FYNNEI.

This clone was counted a few times. The V gene is TRBV9, the J gene TRBJ2-2, with D uncertain. Trimming pared 0 bases from V and 0 bases from J, leaving 9 bases between. This CDR3 is 16 amino acids long. CDR1 SGDLS and CDR2 YYNGEE come from the germline V gene. The CDR3 coding sequence is TGTGCCAGCAGCGTAGGAGCGCGGTCGAACACCGGGGAGCTGTTTTTT. Protein sequence: CASSVGARSNTGELFF.